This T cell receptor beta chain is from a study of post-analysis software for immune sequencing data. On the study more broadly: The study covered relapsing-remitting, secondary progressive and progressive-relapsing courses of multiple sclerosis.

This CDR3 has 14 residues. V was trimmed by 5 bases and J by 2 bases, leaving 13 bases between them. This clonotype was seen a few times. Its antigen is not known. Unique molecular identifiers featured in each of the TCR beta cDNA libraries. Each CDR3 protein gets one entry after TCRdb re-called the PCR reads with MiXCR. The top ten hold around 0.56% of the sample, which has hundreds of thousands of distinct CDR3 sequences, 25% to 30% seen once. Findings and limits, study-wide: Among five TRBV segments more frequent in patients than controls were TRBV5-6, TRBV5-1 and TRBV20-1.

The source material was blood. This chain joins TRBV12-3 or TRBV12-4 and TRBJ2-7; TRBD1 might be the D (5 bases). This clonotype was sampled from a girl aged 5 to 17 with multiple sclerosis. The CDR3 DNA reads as TGTGCCAGCAGTGCTGGGGCAGGGCCCTACGAGCAGTACTTC. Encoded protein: CASSAGAGPYEQYF.